This TCR beta chain was sequenced during a study of blood T cells in healthy people across ages. The study's findings and limits: Per million T cells, TCR beta diversity dropped about linearly as age rose. Diversity estimates drawn from one million T cells were deemed underestimates.

A sample-barcoded 5' primer and a J-beta primer mix were used in a second PCR of roughly 7 to 11 cycles. TCRdb used MiXCR to reprocess the 5' RACE reads, holding one entry per CDR3 protein. The sample yields more than 600,000 distinct CDR3 sequences, just under 25% seen once. Each donor supplied roughly 9.2 milliliters of peripheral blood. Remarks on this clonotype: What it binds is unknown.

The germline V gene encodes CDR1 KGHDR and CDR2 SFDVKD. The CDR3 spans 14 residues. The same sample was also studied in work on T cells of mothers and their children.

The TCR sequence derives from a boy younger than 18 in good health. The sequenced sample consisted of blood. The rearrangement joins TRBV24-1 to TRBJ2-5, with a weak D call TRBD1 (5 bases). The end of the DNA is better explained by TRBJ2-1, so the J call may be wrong. The CDR3 sequence is CATSVTGHRNEQFF. The CDR3 bases are TGTGCCACCAGTGTCACAGGACATCGCAATGAGCAGTTCTTC.